Sequencing of this T cell receptor beta chain was carried out in a study of early T cells in non-severe SARS-CoV-2 infection. Study summary: Chains stayed unpaired after sequencing of bulk RNA from unsorted whole blood. Study-wide results and limits: In VDJdb matching, anti-spike CD8 responses were favored while private and CD4 specificities went missing.

Germline trimming cut 7 bases from V and 2 bases from J; bases unmatched to any gene: 5. This CDR3 comprises 12 residues. From germline, CDR1 is SQVTM and CDR2 ANQGSEA. The library protocol tagged individual cDNA molecules with unique molecular identifiers. One entry per CDR3 protein results from TCRdb running MiXCR on the 5' RACE reads. The repertoire holds tens of thousands of distinct CDR3 sequences, roughly 12% seen once, with around 5.8% in the top ten. This clonotype was observed a handful of times. The antigen is not known. The gene calls are TRBV29-1 and TRBJ2-7; 7 bases align to TRBD1. This clonotype was obtained from an adult who was a healthcare worker with PCR-confirmed SARS-CoV-2 infection or an uninfected control (not recorded which). Input material: whole blood. The CDR3 loop reads CSARDSPYEQYF. CDR3 DNA: TGCAGCGCCCGGGACAGTCCCTACGAGCAGTACTTC.